Listed here are 24 T cell receptor beta chains from one sample, sequenced in a study of cytomegalovirus exposure and HLA in healthy donors. This PCR relied on a set of 60 Vbeta primers and 13 Jbeta primers. Some clones are missing from TCRdb's copy, which holds only in-frame ones; the method was immunoSEQ multiplex PCR. Of around 170,000 clones listed, 80% were seen once; the top ten hold roughly 6.3%. Material for sequencing was PBMCs. These receptor sequences come from a man aged 35-49 years in good health and CMV-seropositive.

The chain employs TRBV27 and TRBJ2-7; D call uncertain. V was clipped by 5 bases and J by 2 bases, with 13 bases between them. CDR3 length: 14 amino acids. Per the germline V gene, CDR1 is MNHEY and CDR2 is SMNVEV (reference sequence). CDR3 in amino acids: CASSPPVRPYEQYF. The CDR3 DNA sequence: TGTGCCAGCAGTCCCCCGGTCAGGCCCTACGAGCAGTACTTC.

The chain couples TRBV18 to TRBJ1-1, with D perhaps TRBD1 (5 bases). Germline V gene sequence: CDR1 KGHSH, CDR2 LQKENI. V was clipped by 4 bases and J by 0 bases, with 12 bases between them. CDR3 length: 15 residues. CDR3 in amino acids: CASSRTPFMNTEAFF. The CDR3 nucleotides are TGTGCCAGCTCACGGACACCCTTTATGAACACTGAAGCTTTCTTT.

The V call is TRBV27, the J call TRBJ2-5, with 11 bases matching TRBD1. J gave up 5 bases and V 8 bases, and 7 bases lay outside the gene matches. Germline CDR1 MNHEY, CDR2 SMNVEV (reference sequence). The CDR3 extends over 14 amino acids. CDR3 nucleotides: TGTGCCAGCGGACTCGGACAGGGGGCGGAGACCCAGTACTTC. Translating gives CASGLGQGAETQYF.

The chain carries TRBV5-6 and TRBJ2-3; 12 positions match TRBD2. Per the germline V gene, CDR1 is SGHDT and CDR2 is YYEEEE. Germline trimming cut 5 bases from V and 0 bases from J; bases unmatched to any gene: 4. The CDR3 covers 16 residues. The CDR3 DNA sequence: TGTGCCAGCAGGACTAGCGGGGGTGCTAGCACAGATACGCAGTATTTT. Translating gives CASRTSGGASTDTQYF.

J is TRBJ1-3 and V is TRBV19; 7 bases map to TRBD1. CDR3 length equals 17 residues. The V segment lost 5 bases and the J segment 0 bases; nucleotides outside the gene matches: 10. CDR1 and CDR2 (germline): LNHDA, SQIVND (reference sequence). The CDR3 sequence is CASSARTDRLSGNTIYF. The CDR3 nucleotides are TGTGCCAGTAGTGCCCGAACGGACAGGCTCTCTGGAAACACCATATATTTT.

The chain has TRBV7-2 and TRBJ2-3; 7 bases match TRBD1. The V gene end was trimmed by 5 bases and the J gene end by 1 base; junction bases not matched to a gene: 6. CDR1 and CDR2 (germline): SGHTA, FQGNSA. This CDR3 has 15 residues. CDR3 loop: CASSVRDSRTDTQYF. The CDR3 DNA sequence: TGTGCCAGCAGCGTCCGGGACAGTCGCACAGATACGCAGTATTTT.

The V gene is TRBV7-2, the J gene TRBJ2-7; 9 bases fit TRBD2. The CDR3 is made up of 16 amino acids. V gave up 5 bases and J gave up 2 bases; unmatched junction bases: 10. The germline V gene encodes CDR1 SGHTA and CDR2 FQGNSA. The CDR3 loop reads CASSLGSGGQTYEQYF. The CDR3 DNA sequence: TGTGCCAGCAGCCTTGGGAGCGGGGGGCAAACCTACGAGCAGTACTTC.

This chain joins TRBV2 and TRBJ1-2, with TRBD1 as a possible D gene (6 bases). The CDR3 extends over 15 amino acids. The V end lost 10 bases, the J end lost 6 bases, and 24 bases lay between the germline ends. CDR1 is SNHLY, CDR2 FYNNEI, per germline. The CDR3 loop is CATTRTGGVPDGYTF. CDR3 DNA sequence: TGTGCCACCACGCGAACGGGGGGCGTCCCTGATGGCTACACCTTC.

This CDR3 is CSVRDRGRVETQYF. The DNA of the CDR3 is TGCAGCGTCCGGGACAGGGGGCGCGTAGAGACCCAGTACTTC. J is TRBJ2-5 and V is TRBV29-1, with 12 positions matching TRBD1. J lost 4 bases, V lost 6 bases, and 6 bases had no gene match. Germline-derived CDR1 and CDR2 are SQVTM and ANQGSEA. The CDR3 is 14 residues long.

J is TRBJ1-5 and V is TRBV15; 7 bases are a match to TRBD1. V shed 3 bases, J shed 1 base, and the junction held 3 bases outside the gene matches. The CDR3 extends over 15 amino acids. CDR1 and CDR2 from the germline V gene are LNHNV and YYDKDF (reference sequence). CDR3 loop: CATSSNRGSNQPQHF. CDR3 coding DNA: TGTGCCACCAGCAGTAACAGGGGAAGCAATCAGCCCCAGCATTTT.

The chain couples TRBV6-5 to TRBJ2-1; the D is unclear. The V gene lost 6 bases and the J gene lost 0 bases, with 12 bases spanning the gap. CDR1 MNHEY and CDR2 SVGAGI come from the germline V gene. There are 15 residues in the CDR3. CDR3 region: CASSLTESSYNEQFF. DNA of the CDR3: TGTGCCAGCAGCTTGACTGAGAGCTCCTACAATGAGCAGTTCTTC.

CDR3 in DNA: TGTGCCAGCTCGGGGGGACAGTTGAACACTGAAGCTTTCTTT. As protein: CASSGGQLNTEAFF. V and J are TRBV18 and TRBJ1-1; the match to TRBD1 covers 7 bases. CDR1 KGHSH and CDR2 LQKENI come from the germline V gene. The CDR3 is 14 residues long. V was clipped by 6 bases and J by 0 bases; unmatched bases: 4.

Concerning this clone itself: Other DNA sequences of this sample code for an identical CDR3. The J gene is TRBJ2-3, the V gene TRBV9; 8 bases match TRBD2. Germline V gene sequence: CDR1 SGDLS, CDR2 YYNGEE. The CDR3 spans 15 residues. V dropped 0 bases and J dropped 3; count of bases not matched to a gene: 3. For the CDR3, the DNA is TGTGCCAGCAGCGTAGGGGCGGGGGGTACAGATACGCAGTATTTT. It specifies CASSVGAGGTDTQYF.

This clone appeared a few times. The genes are TRBV29-1 and TRBJ2-5, with TRBD1 identical over 8 bases. Germline values: CDR1 SQVTM, CDR2 ANQGSEA. With V trimmed by 7 bases and J by 5 bases, 12 bases remained unmatched. This CDR3 contains 14 residues. Written as DNA, the CDR3 is TGCAGCGCTCAGGAGGGCAGGGGGCACGAGACCCAGTACTTC. This sequence encodes CSAQEGRGHETQYF.

This clone has more than one count but fewer than ten. The V gene is TRBV6-6, the J gene TRBJ2-3, with 7 bases matching TRBD2. Germline-derived CDR1 and CDR2 are MNHNY and SVGAGI (reference sequence). This CDR3 is 16 amino acids long. Losses at the gene ends were 0 bases for V and 2 bases for J; bases not matched to a gene: 5. The CDR3 sequence is CASSYSRGGYTDTQYF. Written as DNA, the CDR3 is TGTGCCAGCAGTTACTCACGCGGGGGATACACAGATACGCAGTATTTT.

The chain carries TRBV2 and TRBJ2-7, with a possible D match to TRBD1 (6 bases). Trimming stripped 6 bases from V and 6 bases from J, with 12 bases between. This CDR3 is built from 12 residues. CDR1 SNHLY and CDR2 FYNNEI come from the germline V gene. The CDR3 bases are TGTGCCAGCAGCGTCAGGGGTTCCGAGCAGTACTTC. It specifies CASSVRGSEQYF.

V gene TRBV10-3 combines with J gene TRBJ2-7; 8 nucleotides line up with TRBD1. This CDR3 region has 14 residues. V dropped 9 bases and J dropped 0; count of bases not matched to a gene: 7. Germline V CDR1 and CDR2: ENHRY, SYGVKD. As DNA, the CDR3 is TGTGCCATTCTGCGGGGACAGGACTCCTACGAGCAGTACTTC. Translating gives CAILRGQDSYEQYF.

Only one count was recorded for this clone. The chain links TRBV11-2 to TRBJ1-2, with TRBD1 identical over 10 bases. The junction had 2 bases not matched to a gene; V was cut back by 3 bases and J by 4 bases. The CDR3 covers 14 residues. Per the germline V gene, CDR1 is SGHAT and CDR2 is FQNNGV. CDR3 protein: CASSLGQGTYGYTF. CDR3 coding DNA: TGTGCCAGCAGCTTGGGACAGGGGACCTATGGCTACACCTTC.

The chain carries TRBV11-2 and TRBJ2-2; 7 bases match TRBD1. The CDR3 spans 15 residues. Trimming removed 4 bases from V and 7 bases from J; junction bases left unmatched: 9. Germline V lookup: CDR1 SGHAT, CDR2 FQNNGV. CDR3 protein: CASSYDRAPRGELFF. The CDR3 bases are TGTGCCAGCAGCTACGACAGGGCCCCACGCGGGGAGCTGTTTTTT.

This clone was detected only once. The gene calls are TRBV28 and TRBJ2-3; TRBD1 might be the D (5 bases). V was pared by 3 bases and J by 5 bases, with 12 bases between. Germline-derived CDR1 and CDR2 are MDHEN and SYDVKM. The CDR3 has 14 amino acids. The CDR3 DNA reads TGTGCCAGCAGTTTTGGCAGGGTGGAAGATACGCAGTATTTT. Amino acids: CASSFGRVEDTQYF.

J is TRBJ2-7 and V is TRBV30, with D possibly being TRBD1 (5 bases). The ends were cut back, 3 bases at V and 3 bases at J, with 15 bases in the middle. This CDR3 has 14 amino acids. CDR1 is GTSNPN, CDR2 SVGIG, per germline (reference sequence). Here the CDR3 DNA reads TGTGCCTGGAGATTGGACAAATCGGGCTACGAGCAGTACTTC. It translates to CAWRLDKSGYEQYF.

The chain uses TRBV2 and TRBJ1-2; 7 nucleotides line up with TRBD1. Germline V gene data show CDR1 as SNHLY and CDR2 as FYNNEI. The CDR3 covers 14 residues. The V gene end was trimmed by 5 bases and the J gene end by 1 base; junction bases not matched to a gene: 4. This CDR3 is CASSKGQNNYGYTF. DNA for the CDR3: TGTGCCAGCAGTAAGGGACAGAATAACTATGGCTACACCTTC.

This clone was seen once. This chain uses TRBV4-3 with TRBJ2-1; no firm D call. CDR3 size: 14 residues. The V end lost 0 bases, the J end lost 5 bases, and 8 bases lay between the germline ends. The germline V gene encodes CDR1 LGHNA and CDR2 YSLEER. In DNA form, the CDR3 reads TGCGCCAGCAGCCAAGATTTATCTAACAATGAGCAGTTCTTC. This codes for CASSQDLSNNEQFF.

The chain has TRBV29-1 and TRBJ1-3; D is possibly TRBD1 (5 bases). The CDR3 is 15 amino acids. CDR1 and CDR2 (germline): SQVTM, ANQGSEA. Trimming stripped 6 bases from V and 0 bases from J, with 15 bases between. In DNA form, the CDR3 reads TGCAGCGTCAACATCGGACAAGGCTCTGGAAACACCATATATTTT. It codes for CSVNIGQGSGNTIYF.